Below, one T cell receptor beta chain is given with its context. Per germline, CDR1 SGHVS and CDR2 FNYEAQ. The germline V and J ends were trimmed by 1 base and 9 bases, with 10 bases remaining between them. The CDR3 runs to 13 residues. Assay: immunoSEQ multiplex PCR; the TCRdb copy retains only in-frame clones and omits some. The sample consists of roughly 2.2 million clones, 80% to 95% of them appearing once. These data originate in a study of shared clonotypes between healthy human individuals. Study context: Per donor, CD8 memory used one plate, CD8 naive used two, CD4 memory used three and CD4 naive used three.

This receptor was identified in a man between 18 and 29 years old in good health. Some clones in this sample may be carry-over from other donors' samples. This sequence joins TRBV7-6 and TRBJ1-5; possible D gene TRBD1, 5 bases. Sequenced: naive CD4+ T cells from PBMCs. Sample subset: CD45RA+ positively selected. The CDR3 protein is CASSLERGRPQHF. Here the CDR3 DNA reads TGTGCCAGCAGCTTAGAAAGGGGTCGGCCCCAGCATTTT.